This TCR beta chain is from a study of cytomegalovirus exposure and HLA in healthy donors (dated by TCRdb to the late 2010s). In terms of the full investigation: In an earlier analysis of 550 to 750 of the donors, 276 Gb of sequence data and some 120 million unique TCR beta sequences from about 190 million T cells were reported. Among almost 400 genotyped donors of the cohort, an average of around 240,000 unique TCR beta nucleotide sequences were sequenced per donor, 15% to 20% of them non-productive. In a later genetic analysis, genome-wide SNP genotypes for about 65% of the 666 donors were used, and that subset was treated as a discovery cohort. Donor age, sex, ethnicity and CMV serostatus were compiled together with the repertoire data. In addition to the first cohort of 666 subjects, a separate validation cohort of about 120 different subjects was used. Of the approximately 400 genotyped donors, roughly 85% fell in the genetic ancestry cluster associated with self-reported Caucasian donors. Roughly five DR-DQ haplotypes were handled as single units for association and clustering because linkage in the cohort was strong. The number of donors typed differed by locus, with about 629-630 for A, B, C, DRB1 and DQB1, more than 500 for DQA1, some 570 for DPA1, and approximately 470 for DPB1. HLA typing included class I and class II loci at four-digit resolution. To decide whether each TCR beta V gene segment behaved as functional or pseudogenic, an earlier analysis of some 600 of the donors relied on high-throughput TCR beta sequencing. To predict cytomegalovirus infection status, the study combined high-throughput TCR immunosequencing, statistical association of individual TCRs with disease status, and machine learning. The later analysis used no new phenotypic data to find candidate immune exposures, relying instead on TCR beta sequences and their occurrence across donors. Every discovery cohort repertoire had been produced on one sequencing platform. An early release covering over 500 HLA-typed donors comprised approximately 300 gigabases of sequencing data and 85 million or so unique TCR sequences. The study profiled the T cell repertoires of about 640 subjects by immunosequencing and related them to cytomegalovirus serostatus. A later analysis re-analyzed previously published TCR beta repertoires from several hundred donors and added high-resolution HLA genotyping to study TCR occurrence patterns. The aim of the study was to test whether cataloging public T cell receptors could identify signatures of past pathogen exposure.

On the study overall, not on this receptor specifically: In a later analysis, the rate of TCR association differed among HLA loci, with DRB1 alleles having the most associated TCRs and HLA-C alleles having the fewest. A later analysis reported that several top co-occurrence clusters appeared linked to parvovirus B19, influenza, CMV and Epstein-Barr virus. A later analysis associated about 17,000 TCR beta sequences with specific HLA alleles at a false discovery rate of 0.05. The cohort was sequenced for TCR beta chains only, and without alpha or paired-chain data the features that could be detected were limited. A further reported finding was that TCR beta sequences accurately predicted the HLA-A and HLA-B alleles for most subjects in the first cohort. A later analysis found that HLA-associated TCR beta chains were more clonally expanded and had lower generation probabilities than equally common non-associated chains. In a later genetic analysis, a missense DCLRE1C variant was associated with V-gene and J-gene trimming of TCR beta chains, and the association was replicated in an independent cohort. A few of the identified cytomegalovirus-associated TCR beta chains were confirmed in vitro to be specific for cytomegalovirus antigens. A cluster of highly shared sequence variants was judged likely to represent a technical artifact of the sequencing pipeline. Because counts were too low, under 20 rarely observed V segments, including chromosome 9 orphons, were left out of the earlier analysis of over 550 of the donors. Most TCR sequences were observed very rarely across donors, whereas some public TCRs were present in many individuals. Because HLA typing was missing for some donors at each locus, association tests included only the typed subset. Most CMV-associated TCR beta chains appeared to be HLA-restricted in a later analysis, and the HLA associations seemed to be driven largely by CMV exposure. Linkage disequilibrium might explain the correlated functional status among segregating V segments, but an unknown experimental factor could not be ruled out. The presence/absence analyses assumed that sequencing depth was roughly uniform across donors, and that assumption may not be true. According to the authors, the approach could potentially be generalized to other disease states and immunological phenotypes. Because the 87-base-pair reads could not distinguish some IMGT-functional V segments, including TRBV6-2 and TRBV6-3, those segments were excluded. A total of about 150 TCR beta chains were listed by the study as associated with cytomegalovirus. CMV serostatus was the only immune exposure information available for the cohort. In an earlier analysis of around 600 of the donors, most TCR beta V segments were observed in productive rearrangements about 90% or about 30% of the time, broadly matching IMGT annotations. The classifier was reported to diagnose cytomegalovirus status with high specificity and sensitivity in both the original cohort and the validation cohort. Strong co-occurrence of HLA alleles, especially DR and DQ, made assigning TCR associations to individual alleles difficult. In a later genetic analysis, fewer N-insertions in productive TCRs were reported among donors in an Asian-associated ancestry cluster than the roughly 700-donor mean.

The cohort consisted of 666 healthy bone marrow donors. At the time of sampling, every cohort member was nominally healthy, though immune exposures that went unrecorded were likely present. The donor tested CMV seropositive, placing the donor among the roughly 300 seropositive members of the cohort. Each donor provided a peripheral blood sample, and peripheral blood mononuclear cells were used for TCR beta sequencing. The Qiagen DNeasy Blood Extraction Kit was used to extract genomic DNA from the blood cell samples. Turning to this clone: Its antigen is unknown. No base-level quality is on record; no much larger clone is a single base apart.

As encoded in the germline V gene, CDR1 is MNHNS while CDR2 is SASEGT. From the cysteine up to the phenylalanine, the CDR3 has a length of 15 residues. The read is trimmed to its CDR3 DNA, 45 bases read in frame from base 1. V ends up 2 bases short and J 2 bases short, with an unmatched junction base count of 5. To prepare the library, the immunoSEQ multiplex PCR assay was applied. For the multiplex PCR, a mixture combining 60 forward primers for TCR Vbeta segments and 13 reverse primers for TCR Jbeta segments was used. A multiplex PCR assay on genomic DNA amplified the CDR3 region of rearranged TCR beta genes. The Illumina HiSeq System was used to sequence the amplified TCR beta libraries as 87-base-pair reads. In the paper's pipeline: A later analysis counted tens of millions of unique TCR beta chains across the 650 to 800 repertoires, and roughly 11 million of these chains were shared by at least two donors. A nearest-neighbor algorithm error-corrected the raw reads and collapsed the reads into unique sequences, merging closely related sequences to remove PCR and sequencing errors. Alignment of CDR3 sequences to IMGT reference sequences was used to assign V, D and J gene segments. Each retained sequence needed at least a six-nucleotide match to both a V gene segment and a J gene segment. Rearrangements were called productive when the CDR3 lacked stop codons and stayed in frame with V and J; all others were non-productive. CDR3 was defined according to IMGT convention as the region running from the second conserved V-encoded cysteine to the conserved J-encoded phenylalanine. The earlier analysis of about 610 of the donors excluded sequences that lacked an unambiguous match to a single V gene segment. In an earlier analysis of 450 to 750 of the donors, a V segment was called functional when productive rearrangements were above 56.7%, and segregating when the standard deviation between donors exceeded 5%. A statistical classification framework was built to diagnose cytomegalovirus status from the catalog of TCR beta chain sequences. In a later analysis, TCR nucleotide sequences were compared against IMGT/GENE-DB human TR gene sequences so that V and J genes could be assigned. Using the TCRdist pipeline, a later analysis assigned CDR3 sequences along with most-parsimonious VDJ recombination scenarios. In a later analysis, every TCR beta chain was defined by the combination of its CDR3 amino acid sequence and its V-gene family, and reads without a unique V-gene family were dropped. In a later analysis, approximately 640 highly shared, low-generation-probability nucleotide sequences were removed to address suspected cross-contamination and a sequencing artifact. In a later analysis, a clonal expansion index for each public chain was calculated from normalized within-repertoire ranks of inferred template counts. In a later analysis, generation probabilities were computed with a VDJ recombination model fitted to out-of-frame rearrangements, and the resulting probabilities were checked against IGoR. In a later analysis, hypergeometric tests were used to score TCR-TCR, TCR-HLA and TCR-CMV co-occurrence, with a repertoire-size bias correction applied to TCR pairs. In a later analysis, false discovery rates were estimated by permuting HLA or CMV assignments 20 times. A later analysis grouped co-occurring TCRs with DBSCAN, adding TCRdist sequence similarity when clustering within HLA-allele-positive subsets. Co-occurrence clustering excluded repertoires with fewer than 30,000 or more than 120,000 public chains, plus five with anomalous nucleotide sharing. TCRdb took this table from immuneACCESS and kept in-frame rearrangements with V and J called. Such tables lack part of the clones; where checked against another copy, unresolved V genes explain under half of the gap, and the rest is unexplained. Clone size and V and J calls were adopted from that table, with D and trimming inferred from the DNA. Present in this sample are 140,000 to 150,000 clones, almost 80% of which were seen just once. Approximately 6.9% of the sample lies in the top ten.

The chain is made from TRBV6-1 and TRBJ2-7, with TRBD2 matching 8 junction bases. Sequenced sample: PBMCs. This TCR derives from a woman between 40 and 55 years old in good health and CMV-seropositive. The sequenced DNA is TGTGCCAGCAGTGAATTGAGCGGGGGACCCTACGAGCAGTACTTC. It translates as CASSELSGGPYEQYF.